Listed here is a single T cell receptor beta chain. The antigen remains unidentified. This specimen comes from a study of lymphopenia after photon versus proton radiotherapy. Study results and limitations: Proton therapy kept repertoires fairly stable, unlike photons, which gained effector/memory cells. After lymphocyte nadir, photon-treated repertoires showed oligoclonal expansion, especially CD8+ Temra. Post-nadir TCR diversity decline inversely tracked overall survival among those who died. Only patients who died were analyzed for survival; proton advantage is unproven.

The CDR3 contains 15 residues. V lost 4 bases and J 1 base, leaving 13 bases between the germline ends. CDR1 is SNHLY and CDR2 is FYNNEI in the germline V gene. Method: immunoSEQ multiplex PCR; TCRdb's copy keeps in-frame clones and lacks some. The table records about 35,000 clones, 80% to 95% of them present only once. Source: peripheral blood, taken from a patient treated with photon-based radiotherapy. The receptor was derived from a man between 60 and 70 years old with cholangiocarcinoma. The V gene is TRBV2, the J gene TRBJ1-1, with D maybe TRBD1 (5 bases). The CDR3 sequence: CASSVYAGPNTEAFF. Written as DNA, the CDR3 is TGTGCCAGCAGTGTTTACGCAGGGCCGAACACTGAAGCTTTCTTT.